Listed here are 19 T cell receptor beta chains from one sample, sequenced in a study of CD8 T cells in Susac syndrome (dated by TCRdb to the late 2010s). Libraries were made using the immunoSEQ multiplex PCR assay. RNA was extracted using the RNeasy kit, and about 0.45 to 1 ug of the RNA was reverse transcribed with random hexamers. TCRdb redid the processing of the public reads, applying fastp at Q25 and MiXCR, and retained in-frame beta chains. Rows with a matching CDR3 protein are joined into one entry that keeps the most common DNA and genes. In all, the sample holds around 20,000 distinct CDR3 sequences, and approximately 95% of those were seen once. The top ten clonotypes cover 0.2% to 0.3% of the sample. Sequencing was carried out using CD8+ T cells from PBMCs. All receptors come from a human donor in good health.

This rearrangement joins TRBV28 to TRBJ1-4, with 8 bases identical to TRBD1. Germline CDR1 and CDR2: MDHEN and SYDVKM. V shed 6 bases and J 6 bases; nucleotides not matched to a gene: 6. The CDR3 spans 14 residues. DNA of the CDR3: TGTGCCAGCAGCAAGGGACAGGAGTATGAAAAACTGTTTTTT. Its translation: CASSKGQEYEKLFF. Complete variable domain (other parts from reference TRBV28 and TRBJ1-4): DVKVTQSSRYLVKRTGEKVFLECVQDMDHENMFWYRQDPGLGLRLIYFSYDVKMKEKGDIPEGYSVSREKKERFSLILESASTNQTSMYLCASSKGQEYEKLFFGSGTQLSVL.

The rearrangement joins TRBV18 to TRBJ2-7; D remains ambiguous. Trimming took 2 bases from V and 3 from J, leaving 17 bases between them. CDR1 is KGHSH, CDR2 LQKENI, per germline. The CDR3 sequence is 16 residues long. The CDR3 nucleotides read TGTGCCAGCTCACCAGGGGAACTCGGAGTGCTCTACGAGCAGTACTTC. This gives the protein CASSPGELGVLYEQYF.

This clonotype occurred once. J is TRBJ2-5 and V is TRBV29-1, with TRBD2 matching over 7 bases. Germline CDR1 SQVTM, CDR2 ANQGSEA. Trimming cost V 1 base and J 2 bases; bases outside gene matches: 7. The CDR3 spans 15 residues. CDR3 loop: CSVEGAGEAQETQYF. Here the CDR3 DNA reads TGCAGCGTTGAAGGGGCGGGGGAAGCGCAAGAGACCCAGTACTTC.

In this sample, this clonotype turned up once. V is TRBV6-2 or TRBV6-3 and J is TRBJ2-5; 10 bases agree with TRBD2. Germline V lookup: CDR1 MNHEY, CDR2 SVGEGT. V was pared by 7 bases and J by 4 bases, with 9 bases of the junction left unmatched. The CDR3 has 15 residues. CDR3 amino acids: CASTLAGEGPETQYF. The CDR3 region has the DNA TGTGCCAGCACCCTAGCGGGAGAGGGTCCAGAGACCCAGTACTTC.

The J gene is TRBJ2-1, the V gene TRBV5-1; TRBD2 is a possible D gene (6 bases). From germline, CDR1 is SGHRS and CDR2 YFSETQ. The ends were cut back, 3 bases at V and 0 bases at J, with 16 bases in the middle. The CDR3 runs 17 residues. In nucleotides, the CDR3 is TGCGCCAGCAGCTGGAGGGGACTTGAGGGCTCCTACAATGAGCAGTTCTTC. Translation: CASSWRGLEGSYNEQFF.

This chain uses TRBV21-1 with TRBJ2-7; TRBD1 was called by the table and not checked on the DNA. TRBV21-1 constitutes a pseudogene. This CDR3 comprises 15 residues. CDR3 sequence reads: CASSRNRTGFGEQYV. DNA of the CDR3: TGTGCCAGCAGCCGCAACAGGACAGGGTTCGGCGAGCAGTACGTC.

This clonotype was picked up one time. This chain joins TRBV3-1 and TRBJ1-2, with D possibly being TRBD1 (5 bases). Trimming stripped 2 bases from V and 3 bases from J, with 16 bases between. The length of the CDR3 is 16 residues. Per germline, CDR1 LGHDT and CDR2 YNNKEL (reference sequence). Here the CDR3 reads CASSQNHRRWDYGYTF. The DNA of the CDR3 is TGTGCCAGCAGCCAAAACCACAGGCGGTGGGACTATGGCTACACCTTC.

This clonotype was recorded a few times. This sequence joins TRBV19 and TRBJ2-7; D not resolved. CDR1 is LNHDA, CDR2 SQIVND, per germline (reference sequence). The CDR3 has 13 amino acids. Trimming stripped 5 bases from V and 1 base from J, with 9 bases between. CDR3 sequence: CASSYGPSYEQYF. Here the CDR3 DNA reads TGTGCCAGTAGTTACGGGCCGTCCTACGAGCAGTACTTC.

The rearrangement joins TRBV9 to TRBJ2-5, with TRBD2 matching over 11 bases. Germline CDR1 reads SGDLS; CDR2 reads YYNGEE. The CDR3 is made up of 14 amino acids. V lost 3 bases to trimming and J lost 5 bases; unmatched junction nucleotides: 3. CDR3 amino acids: CASSGIAGGETQYF. CDR3 coding DNA: TGTGCCAGCAGCGGGATAGCGGGAGGGGAGACCCAGTACTTC. Complete variable domain (other parts from reference TRBV9 and TRBJ2-5): DSGVTQTPKHLITATGQRVTLRCSPRSGDLSVYWYQQSLDQGLQFLIQYYNGEERAKGNILERFSAQQFPDLHSELNLSSLELGDSALYFCASSGIAGGETQYFGPGTRLLVL.

This chain links TRBV20-1 with TRBJ2-7; the D gene is possibly TRBD2 (5 bases). V lost 3 bases to trimming and J lost 2 bases, with 11 bases between them. The CDR3 has 13 residues. From germline, CDR1 is DFQATT and CDR2 SNEGSKA (reference sequence). The CDR3 DNA is TGCAGTGCTAGGTGGGAGCAGGCCTACGAGCAGTACTTC. Translating gives CSARWEQAYEQYF.

The chain couples TRBV12-3 or TRBV12-4 to TRBJ2-1, with TRBD1 matching over 8 bases. The junction had 12 bases not matched to a gene; V was cut back by 7 bases and J by 7 bases. The CDR3 is made up of 15 amino acids. CDR3 amino acids: CASIGEQGVRNEQFF. The DNA of the CDR3 is TGTGCCAGCATTGGGGAACAGGGGGTTAGAAATGAGCAGTTCTTC.

V is TRBV6-6 and J is TRBJ1-2; no definite D call. V lost 0 bases and J 1 base, leaving 6 bases between the germline ends. Looked up from germline, CDR1 is MNHNY and CDR2 is SVGAGI (reference sequence). The CDR3 runs 14 residues. The CDR3 nucleotides read TGTGCCAGCAGTTACTCCGACCTTAACTATGGCTACACCTTC. Amino acid sequence: CASSYSDLNYGYTF.

The rearrangement joins TRBV7-2 to TRBJ2-3; D is ambiguous. Trimming removed 5 bases at V and 2 bases at J, with 17 bases between. CDR1 is SGHTA and CDR2 is FQGNSA in the germline V gene. This CDR3 has 16 residues. CDR3 sequence (DNA): TGTGCCAGCAGCGACCACAGAACGGGTCCCACAGATACGCAGTATTTT. Its protein is CASSDHRTGPTDTQYF.

The CDR3 DNA reads as TGTGCCAGCAGCTACCTAGAATTGGACGGAAACTATGGCTACACCTTC. This gives the protein CASSYLELDGNYGYTF. V and J are TRBV14 and TRBJ1-2; D is unclear. V lost 5 bases and J lost 2, with 18 bases in between. Germline V gene sequence: CDR1 SGHDN, CDR2 FVKESK. The CDR3 spans 16 residues.

This chain uses TRBV29-1 with TRBJ2-1; unclear D gene. Trimming took off 6 bases at V and 6 bases at J, with 12 bases between the two ends. The CDR3 is 12 amino acids. From germline, CDR1 is SQVTM and CDR2 ANQGSEA. The CDR3: CSVLTLLNEQFF. The DNA of the CDR3 is TGCAGCGTCCTTACACTACTCAATGAGCAGTTCTTC.

The J gene is TRBJ2-5, the V gene TRBV7-9, with 7 bases fitting TRBD1. The CDR3 is made up of 14 amino acids. Trimming at V came to 5 bases and at J to 3 bases, leaving 6 bases not matched to a gene. In germline, CDR1 is SEHNR, CDR2 FQNEAQ (reference sequence). CDR3 in DNA: TGTGCCAGCAGCCTCCGGGACAGTAAAGAGACCCAGTACTTC. It is translated as CASSLRDSKETQYF.

This rearrangement joins TRBV10-3 to TRBJ2-7; 9 nucleotides align to TRBD2. V lost 8 bases and J lost 4; bases outside the gene matches: 12. The CDR3 loop spans 15 amino acids. The germline gives CDR1 ENHRY, CDR2 SYGVKD. The CDR3, as DNA: TGTGCCATCCATACTTTAGCGGGAGTAGGGTACGAGCAGTACTTC. Translated: CAIHTLAGVGYEQYF.

In its sample, this clonotype was seen once. This chain connects TRBV15 to TRBJ2-1; no reliable D call. Looked up from germline, CDR1 is LNHNV and CDR2 is YYDKDF (reference sequence). This CDR3 contains 13 residues. Trimming cost V 8 bases and J 9 bases, with 17 bases left between them. The DNA of the CDR3 is TGTGCCACCGGGGTTGTTTCTCGGGTTGAGCAGTTCTTC. Residues: CATGVVSRVEQFF.

V and J are TRBV10-3 and TRBJ2-1, with D possibly TRBD2 on 5 matching bases. V dropped 0 bases and J dropped 2 bases, with 11 bases sitting between them. The germline gives CDR1 ENHRY, CDR2 SYGVKD. The CDR3 spans 16 residues. Here the CDR3 reads CAISESAGGPYNEQFF. The CDR3, as DNA: TGTGCCATCAGTGAGTCGGCGGGTGGCCCCTACAATGAGCAGTTCTTC.